This TCR beta chain is drawn from a study of T-cell reconstitution after alpha-beta-depleted transplantation in children. Study results and caveats: After one year, T-cell counts and TCRbeta diversity mostly came from new T cells. There were some patients whose high TCRbeta diversity at day 60 came from surviving recipient T cells and thymic progenitors. About two months after transplant, alpha-beta T cells reportedly came from several hundred expanded graft clones.

There are many counts of this clonotype. The antigen remains unidentified. Germline loops: CDR1 DFQATT, CDR2 SNEGSKA (reference sequence). The CDR3 runs to 16 residues. The J segment lost 4 bases and the V segment lost 0 bases, leaving 12 bases of the junction unmatched. The library targeted TCRbeta and was prepared with unique molecular identifiers. Using its own MiXCR run on the PCR reads, TCRdb lists one record per CDR3 protein. The sample gives some 200,000 distinct CDR3 sequences, 6.3% of which show up once; around 4.4% is in the top ten. The TCR sequence derives from a girl under two years old with combined immunodeficiency, due to receive a stem cell transplant. The specimen was PBMCs, collected before TCRalphabeta/CD19-depleted stem cell transplant. The genes are TRBV20-1 and TRBJ2-7, with TRBD1 matching 7 bases. The CDR3 reads CSARDTARGRGYEQYF. The CDR3 bases are TGCAGTGCTAGAGATACGGCAAGGGGGCGAGGATACGAGCAGTACTTC.